The entry below gives a single T cell receptor (beta chain) sequence along with its context. Its antigen is unidentified. The V end was cut by 1 base, the J end by 5 bases, with 13 bases between. This CDR3 spans 15 amino acids. Germline CDR1 and CDR2: SGHRS and YFSETQ. Clones were sequenced by immunoSEQ multiplex PCR, and TCRdb holds only the in-frame ones, with some missing. The sample records roughly 40,000 clones, 80% to 90% being singletons. These data come from a study of OX40 agonist ivuxolimab in advanced cancers. Study results and caveats: Some nonresponders likewise displayed low normalized T-cell clonal expansion. The study observed clonal expansion of CD4+ and CD8+ blood T cells by week 6 at 0.1 to 3.0 mg/kg.

The specimen was CD4+ or CD8+ T cells sorted from blood, collected in a trial of the OX40 agonist ivuxolimab. The genes are TRBV5-1 and TRBJ2-1, with D unresolved. The TCR was taken from an adult with an advanced solid tumor such as melanoma, head and neck, liver or kidney cancer. For the CDR3, the DNA is TGCGCCAGCAGCTTGAGACGTGATAATAACAATGAGCAGTTCTTC. It yields the protein CASSLRRDNNNEQFF.